A selection of T cell receptor beta chains follows, all from one sample in a study of CD8 T cells in Susac syndrome. One entry per CDR3 protein, called by TCRdb with MiXCR from the immunoSEQ multiplex PCR reads. The table lists fewer than 150,000 distinct CDR3 sequences, 90% to 95% of them singletons. The specimen sequenced was CD8+ T cells from PBMCs. These TCRs come from a human donor with multiple sclerosis. CDR3s include the opening cysteine and the closing phenylalanine or tryptophan. A D gene is named only where the DNA matches it firmly. Size is omitted from some rows. Given values are once, few, many or a class for expanded clones.

- - TRBJ1-2 TRBV6-5 TGTGCCAGCAGCCCCCCGAGTGGGTTGGGCTATGGCTACACCTTC CASSPPSGLGYGYTF
- - TRBJ2-5 TRBV25-1 TGTGCCAGCAGTGGGGCCCAGGCCCAGTACTTC CASSGAQAQYF
TRBD1 - TRBJ2-7 TRBV12-3/TRBV12-4 TGTGCCAGCAGGTCGACAGGGGAGTACTTC CASRSTGEYF
TRBD1 - TRBJ2-7 TRBV5-6 TGTGCCAGCAGCGCTTACAGGGGGAGTCCCTACGAGCAGTACTTC CASSAYRGSPYEQYF
- - TRBJ2-7 TRBV10-3 TGTGCCACCGGGACACTGAGCTCCTACGAGCAGTACTTC CATGTLSSYEQYF
- - TRBJ2-7 TRBV7-8 TGTGCCAGCAGCTTAAAGTTTAGCGGCCATCTTTACGAGCAGTACTTC CASSLKFSGHLYEQYF
- - TRBJ2-2 TRBV19 TGTGCCAGTAGTGGTTTTCTCAACACCGGGGAGCTGTTTTTT CASSGFLNTGELFF
- - TRBJ2-7 TRBV27 TGTGCCAGCAGTTTTGGCAGGCAGGGCTACGAGCAGTACTTC CASSFGRQGYEQYF
- - TRBJ2-3 TRBV4-2 TGTGCCAGCAGCCAAGGAAGTAGGACAGATACGCAGTATTTT CASSQGSRTDTQYF
- - TRBJ2-3 TRBV7-7 TGTGCCAGCAGCTTGGGCCTTTACGACACAGATACGCAGTATTTT CASSLGLYDTDTQYF
- - TRBJ1-5 TRBV12-3/TRBV12-4 TGTGCCAGCAGTTTTGAATTCGGCAATCAGCCCCAGCATTTT CASSFEFGNQPQHF
TRBD2 - TRBJ2-1 TRBV9 TGTGCCAGCAGCACTAGCGGGAGTATCGATGAGCAGTTCTTC CASSTSGSIDEQFF
- - TRBJ2-3 TRBV7-2 TGTGCCAGCAGCTTAATAACGACAGATACGCAGTATTTT CASSLITTDTQYF
- - TRBJ1-1 TRBV4-3 TGCGCCAGCAGCCACTCGAACACTGAAGCTTTCTTT CASSHSNTEAFF
- once TRBJ1-1 TRBV7-9 TGTGCCAGCAGCACTCTCAGTCTCTCTGGCACTGAAGCTTTCTTT CASSTLSLSGTEAFF
- - TRBJ2-1 TRBV30 TGTGCCTGGAGTCCTACAGGCAATGAGCAGTTCTTC CAWSPTGNEQFF
TRBD1 - TRBJ2-7 TRBV13 TGTGCCAGCAGCTTAGGGGGGGACAGGTTCAACTACGAGCAGTACTTC CASSLGGDRFNYEQYF
TRBD2 - TRBJ2-7 TRBV10-3 TGTGCCATCACCCGGGAGGGTAACGAGCAGTACTTC CAITREGNEQYF
- - TRBJ1-5 TRBV28 TGTGCCAGCAGTTTTGTGGGGGGGGGAAATCAGCCCCAGCATTTT CASSFVGGGNQPQHF
- - TRBJ2-1 TRBV2 TGTGCCAGCAGTGAAGCGTTTCTTAATGAGCAGTTCTTC CASSEAFLNEQFF
TRBD2 - TRBJ2-7 TRBV4-1 TGCGCCAGCAGCCAAGCCTGGACTAGCGGGAGCGTGTACGAGCAGTACTTC CASSQAWTSGSVYEQYF
- - TRBJ1-1 TRBV4-2 TGTGCCAGCAGCCATCCAGACGGGGGGGACACTGAAGCTTTCTTT CASSHPDGGDTEAFF
- - TRBJ2-7 TRBV3-1 TGTGCCGTAGGTGGGATCCCTTCCTTGGAGCAGTACTTC CAVGGIPSLEQYF
TRBD2 once TRBJ2-7 TRBV11-2 TGTGCCAGCACCCTCGGGGGGGTTATCTACGAGCAGTACTTC CASTLGGVIYEQYF
- - TRBJ1-5 TRBV24-1 TGTGCCACCAGCCGGACAGTCGGGCAGCCCCAGCATTTT CATSRTVGQPQHF
- - TRBJ2-7 TRBV7-2 TGTGCCAGCAGCCAGACGGGCAGGGGATCCTACGAGCAGTACTTC CASSQTGRGSYEQYF
- - TRBJ2-6 TRBV7-9 TGTGCCAGCCGACCCGGGACCTCTGGGGCCAACGTCCTGACTTTC CASRPGTSGANVLTF
- - TRBJ2-1 TRBV25-1 TGTGCCAGCAGTGGGCCTTTGGCCAGGGAATATGAGCAGTTCTTC CASSGPLAREYEQFF